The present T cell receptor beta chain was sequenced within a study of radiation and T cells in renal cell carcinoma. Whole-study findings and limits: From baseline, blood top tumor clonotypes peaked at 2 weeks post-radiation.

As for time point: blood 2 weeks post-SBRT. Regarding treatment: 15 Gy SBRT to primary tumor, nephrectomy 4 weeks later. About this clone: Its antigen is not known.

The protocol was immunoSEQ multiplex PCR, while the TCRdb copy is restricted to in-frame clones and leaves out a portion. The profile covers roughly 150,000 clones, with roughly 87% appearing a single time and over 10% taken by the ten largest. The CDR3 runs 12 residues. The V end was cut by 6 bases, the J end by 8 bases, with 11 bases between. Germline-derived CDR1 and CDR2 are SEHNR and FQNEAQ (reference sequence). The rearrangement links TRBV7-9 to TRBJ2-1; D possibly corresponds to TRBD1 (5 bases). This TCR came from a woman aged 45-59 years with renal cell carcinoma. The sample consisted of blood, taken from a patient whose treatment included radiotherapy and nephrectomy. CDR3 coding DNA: TGTGCCAGCAGGCCCCAGGGTGATGAGCAGTTCTTC. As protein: CASRPQGDEQFF.